The entry below describes one T cell receptor beta chain. Its binding antigen is unknown. Per-base quality was not reported, and no clone a single base away is much larger than it. Library method: multiplex PCR. The sequencing machine was an Illumina HiSeq 4000. CDR3 regions were amplified by Arm-PCR with iRepertoire HTBI primers to construct TCR beta libraries. PCR products were gel purified before sequencing. The original pipeline was this. Gene usage analysis of CDR3 amino acid clonotypes relied on the 62 TRBV and 13 to 15 TRBJ segments identified across samples. COPE and FqMerger were used to merge filtered high-quality paired reads into contigs. BLAST was used to align contigs to IMGT TRBV, TRBD and TRBJ reference genes, with CDR3 defined following IMGT. Any clonotype with a frequency above 0.1% was counted as a highly expanded clone. Shannon entropy served as the measure of repertoire diversity, while the Gini coefficient captured V-J evenness. Clonotypes shared by more than one individual were considered public. In TCRdb, the public reads were trimmed at Q25 with fastp and aligned with MiXCR, with productive beta chains retained. Identical CDR3 proteins give one entry, which carries the most common genes and DNA. For this entry, the V and J calls and clone size follow TCRdb and not the study's own pipeline. The sample table holds 400,000 to 550,000 distinct CDR3 sequences, of which 15% were seen once. The top ten clones comprise 16% of the sample.

This specimen belongs to a study of regulatory T cells in long-lasting Graves disease (dated by TCRdb to the early 2020s). Turning to the overall study: Antithyroid drugs had been taken for less than 3 months by newly diagnosed Graves' disease patients. This study used TCR sequencing and RNA sequencing of peripheral blood to compare persistent Graves' disease patients against newly diagnosed Graves' disease patients. The study took place in China and was registered as a clinical trial. A total of 35 or so samples were covered by TCR sequencing, comprising approximately 13 persistent and 20 newly diagnosed Graves' disease patients.

Points the paper makes about the study in general: Persistent disease showed preferential use of TRBV28, TRBJ1-2 and TRBJ2-5, whereas newly diagnosed disease favored TRBV20-1 and TRBJ2-1. The study examined only peripheral blood because the primary lesion, thyroid tissue, could not be accessed. Only the TCR beta chain was sequenced and analyzed. A larger number of public clonotypes was shared among persistent patients (approximately 2,500) than among newly diagnosed patients (around 870). Lower TCR Shannon entropy and fewer highly expanded clones were observed in persistent Graves' disease patients than in newly diagnosed patients, which suggested clonal expansion. As a limitation, the authors acknowledged that the small sample size may reduce accuracy.

V is shortened by 6 bases, J by 1 base, and the region joining them spans 12 bases. CDR1 MDHEN and CDR2 SYDVKM are derived from the germline V gene. The CDR3 measures 14 amino acids from cysteine to phenylalanine. Only the CDR3 DNA stays, 42 bases, in frame from base 1. The sample's time point label is to be understood as: newly diagnosed GD, antithyroid drugs for less than 3 months. For both TCR sequencing and RNA sequencing, RNA was extracted from PBMCs in TRIzol. The diagnosis of Graves' disease was made according to American Thyroid Association guidelines. Patients for the study were recruited at an endocrinology department in Xi'an, China. Each patient gave about 8.1 milliliters of peripheral blood, collected in an EDTA anticoagulant tube. Ficoll Paque Plus density gradient separation was used to isolate PBMCs, and no additional T cell sorting was done. RNA quality was checked with an Agilent 2100 Bioanalyzer and agarose gel, and concentration with a NanoDrop 2000.

These data were also reused for a study on T cells in Graves' hyperthyroidism and ophthalmopathy. The second study's paper adds: Stable Graves' hyperthyroidism was defined as no progression to ophthalmopathy during 18 months of follow-up. The hyperthyroidism patients were between 18 and 65 years old and newly diagnosed, with a disease duration of less than 2 months. Exclusion was applied to patients with uncontrolled infections, other autoimmune diseases, pregnancy or lactation. Diagnoses were based on clinical symptoms, serum thyroxine and TRAb, thyroid ultrasound and orbital computed tomography. The first round of RT-PCR for the TCR CDR3 was performed with the HTBI primer set and the Qiagen OneStep RT-PCR kit. Blood samples also contained most of the expanded thyroid clonotypes (frequency above 0.001), which suggests that blood repertoires may reflect thyroid immune responses. A model built on a 13 V-J signature distinguished ophthalmopathy from stable hyperthyroidism, reaching 87.88% sensitivity and around 81% specificity in cross-validation and 80%/75% in testing. In validation, the model predicted progression to ophthalmopathy with 55% to 71% sensitivity and approximately 74% specificity, a median of around six months before onset. TCR V-J signatures able to tell the groups apart were searched for in a discovery cohort of approximately 95 patients, of whom under 45 had Graves' ophthalmopathy and around 57 had stable Graves' hyperthyroidism. An independent validation cohort of under 20 hyperthyroidism patients and about 15 patients who later progressed to ophthalmopathy tested prospective prediction of ophthalmopathy. The 100 discovery patients were randomly split 7:3 into training and test sets. In addition, the study compared T-cell repertoires in thyroid tissue and in blood from roughly 6 Graves' hyperthyroidism patients. Following sampling, methimazole starting at 30 mg daily was given to hyperthyroidism patients, and high-dose intravenous methylprednisolone was given to ophthalmopathy patients. Libraries were constructed in a second round of multiplex PCR, after which size selection and purification were performed. The libraries were sequenced on an Illumina HiSeq2000 using paired-end 100 bp reads. Raw data were processed with SOAPnuke, discarding reads with adapters, uncalled bases, mean Phred below 15, or no exact constant-primer or identifier match. High-quality paired reads were merged with COPE v1.2.5, and unique nucleotide sequences were defined as clonotypes. Clonotypes were aligned to IMGT TRBV, TRBD and TRBJ reference segments using MiTCR v1.1. Only V-J combinations with frequency above 0.0001, covering 99% to 99.2% of repertoires, were analysed. The TCS score was defined as the ratio of F50 (clonal expansion) to E x V (chaos), calculated using BLOSUM62-based TCRdist between CDR3 peptides within each V-J. Welch's t-statistics and random forest reduced around 510 V-J features to 13, which were used in a naive Bayes classifier (R e1071). No statistical method was used to fix the sample size in advance, and group allocation was not hidden from the investigators. The paper reports TCR Vbeta CDR3 sequencing of approximately 140 peripheral blood samples: over 40 ophthalmopathy, some 80 hyperthyroidism and around 17 progressor patients.

The material sequenced was peripheral blood mononuclear cells (PBMCs), taken at new diagnosis, from a patient treated with antithyroid drugs. The receptor's source is a woman in her twenties or thirties with Graves disease. Donor details come from another sample of the same person, matched by shared clones. The sequence is built from TRBV28 and TRBJ1-1; no D gene is confidently identified. The base sequence is TGTGCCAGCAGACCCTTAATGGGGAACACTGAAGCTTTCTTT. Its amino acids are CASRPLMGNTEAFF.